The clone carrying this TCR beta chain was seen a handful of times. What it recognizes is unknown. Quantitative molecular-barcoded 5'-RACE generated the TCR beta libraries. TCRdb used MiXCR to reprocess the 5' RACE reads, holding one entry per CDR3 protein. The sample comprises about 330,000 distinct CDR3 sequences, 7.5% to 9% of which are singletons, and roughly 15% rests with the top ten. These data come from a study of CD8 T cells in ankylosing spondylitis. Notes on the study in general: Some motif variants were previously reported in reactive arthritis synovial fluid and blood. It appeared that ankylosing spondylitis blood was characterized by a TCR beta motif of roughly 8 highly homologous variants. CD8+ disease-linked clones were present at relatively low frequencies in blood. Disease-linked clones reportedly showed significant enrichment in matched ankylosing spondylitis synovial fluid.

The sequencing sample was made of blood, either unsorted or a sorted T cell fraction (not recorded which). The receptor was derived from a male donor with ankylosing spondylitis.

This CDR3 reads CASRPNLNTEAFF. The CDR3 coding sequence is TGTGCCAGCAGGCCAAACTTGAACACTGAAGCTTTCTTT. V usage is TRBV7-2 and J usage is TRBJ1-1; the D is unclear. CDR1 is SGHTA and CDR2 is FQGNSA in the germline V gene. V lost 6 bases, J lost 0 bases, and 8 bases lay in between. The CDR3 spans 13 residues.